The 8 T cell receptor beta chains presented below share a single source sample, sequenced in a study of T-cell reconstitution after alpha-beta-depleted transplantation in children. The TCRbeta library incorporated unique molecular identifiers. A single record per CDR3 protein comes from TCRdb applying MiXCR to the PCR reads. The table includes 450,000 to 600,000 distinct CDR3 sequences, about 11% detected once. The material was PBMCs, obtained before TCRalphabeta/CD19-depleted stem cell transplant. The receptors were gathered from a child between 2 and 9 years old with inherited bone marrow failure, due to receive a stem cell transplant.

This clonotype has only a few counts. The V and J genes are TRBV27 and TRBJ2-1, with 7 nucleotides matching TRBD1. The germline V gene has CDR1 MNHEY and CDR2 SMNVEV (reference sequence). Trimming took 5 bases from V and 4 from J; bases not matched to a gene: 11. CDR3 length: 16 amino acids. The CDR3 nucleotides read TGTGCCAGCAGTCCCAACCCGCCGGGACAGTACAATGAGCAGTTCTTC. Amino acid sequence: CASSPNPPGQYNEQFF.

This clonotype appeared a few times. The V call is TRBV5-6, the J call TRBJ1-5; 7 nucleotides line up with TRBD1. The germline V gene encodes CDR1 SGHDT and CDR2 YYEEEE. The CDR3 extends over 15 amino acids. V lost 4 bases to trimming and J lost 4 bases; unmatched junction nucleotides: 8. The CDR3 sequence: CASSQTGQSNQPQHF. CDR3 DNA sequence: TGTGCCAGCAGCCAAACGGGACAGTCTAATCAGCCCCAGCATTTT. Complete variable domain (other parts from reference TRBV5-6 and TRBJ1-5): DAGVTQSPTHLIKTRGQQVTLRCSPKSGHDTVSWYQQALGQGPQFIFQYYEEEERQRGNFPDRFSGHQFPNYSSELNVNALLLGDSALYLCASSQTGQSNQPQHFGDGTRLSIL.

In this sample, this clonotype turned up many times. CDR3 in DNA: TGTGCCAGCAGCAGGGGCCTAGCGGTTCACAATGAGCAGTTCTTC. Translating it yields CASSRGLAVHNEQFF. V usage is TRBV5-8 and J usage is TRBJ2-1, with 7 bases identical to TRBD2. V shed 4 bases, J shed 5 bases, and the junction held 9 bases outside the gene matches. Germline loops: CDR1 SGHTS, CDR2 YDEGEE. This CDR3 spans 15 amino acids.

At least ten counts were recorded for this clonotype. CDR3 protein: CASSTWGNEQFF. CDR3 DNA: TGTGCCAGCAGTACCTGGGGGAATGAGCAGTTCTTC. The gene calls are TRBV6-5 and TRBJ2-1, with D perhaps TRBD1 or TRBD2 (5 bases each). Germline assignment: CDR1 MNHEY and CDR2 SVGAGI. The CDR3 runs to 12 residues. The V gene lost 5 bases and the J gene lost 7 bases, with 9 bases spanning the gap.

The gene calls are TRBV28 and TRBJ2-3, with D maybe TRBD2 (6 bases). Trimming took 3 bases from V and 1 from J, leaving 17 bases between them. The CDR3 is made up of 17 amino acids. CDR1 is MDHEN and CDR2 is SYDVKM in the germline V gene. The CDR3 nucleotides read TGTGCCAGCAGTTTGAGGAGACGGGACTTGGGCACAGATACGCAGTATTTT. Translation: CASSLRRRDLGTDTQYF.

This clonotype showed up many times. This chain connects TRBV4-1 to TRBJ1-5; D unclear. This CDR3 spans 16 amino acids. Trimming shortened V by 1 base and J by 6 bases, and 16 bases separated the two germline ends. Germline loops: CDR1 MGHRA, CDR2 YSYEKL. The CDR3 DNA reads as TGCGCCAGCAGCCAAGCGACCTCCCTCGGCGGTCAGCCCCAGCATTTT. This gives the protein CASSQATSLGGQPQHF.

At least ten counts were recorded for this clonotype. J is TRBJ2-4 and V is TRBV4-2; perhaps TRBD2 as D (5 bases). V lost 0 bases and J 8 bases, leaving 14 bases between the germline ends. Germline CDR1 and CDR2: LGHNA and YNFKEQ. This CDR3 is built from 15 residues. The CDR3 reads CASSQDPGFWDIQYF. For the CDR3, the DNA is TGTGCCAGCAGCCAAGATCCGGGATTTTGGGACATTCAGTACTTC.

This clonotype has a count of ten or more. V is TRBV20-1 and J is TRBJ2-7; TRBD2 agrees at 12 bases. V shed 6 bases and J 4 bases; nucleotides not matched to a gene: 13. The CDR3 extends over 16 amino acids. Germline values: CDR1 DFQATT, CDR2 SNEGSKA (reference sequence). CDR3 in amino acids: CSAYKASGRAQYEQYF. The CDR3 coding sequence is TGCAGTGCCTATAAGGCTAGCGGGAGGGCCCAATACGAGCAGTACTTC.